The next 27 T cell receptor beta chains were all read from a single sample in a study of blood T cell repertoires in COVID-19 (TCRdb year 2020). Library method: the immunoSEQ multiplex PCR assay. TCRdb carries this immuneACCESS record with in-frame sequences only. Its versions omit some clonotypes, under half of them owing to an unresolved V gene in the studies checked, with the rest unexplained. The sample table lists some 120,000 clones, 87% of them with a count of one. Of the sample, more than 2% is held by the ten largest clones. Sequenced: peripheral blood. These receptors were collected from a woman in her forties or fifties with acute or convalescent COVID-19.

This chain links TRBV3-1 (or the pseudogene TRBV3-2) with TRBJ1-5; D is unclear. Germline CDR1 LGHDT, CDR2 YNNKEL (reference sequence). The CDR3 extends over 13 amino acids. V lost 5 bases and J 4 bases, leaving 9 bases between the germline ends. CDR3 DNA: TGTGCCAGCAGCTACAGTGATAATCAGCCCCAGCATTTT. Translation: CASSYSDNQPQHF.

V is TRBV7-2 and J is TRBJ2-1; D call uncertain. This CDR3 spans 15 amino acids. Germline values: CDR1 SGHTA, CDR2 FQGNSA. V dropped 2 bases and J dropped 0 bases, with 8 bases sitting between them. The CDR3 coding sequence is TGTGCCAGCAGCTTAACCTATTTCTCCTACAATGAGCAGTTCTTC. This codes for CASSLTYFSYNEQFF.

The V call is TRBV5-4, the J call TRBJ2-3; 7 bases match TRBD2. After removal of 3 bases from V and 0 bases from J, the junction contained 4 bases not matched to a gene. Looked up from germline, CDR1 is SGHNT and CDR2 is YYREEE (reference sequence). CDR3 length: 15 residues. The CDR3: CASSSSSGSTDTQYF. In nucleotides, the CDR3 is TGTGCCAGCAGCTCCTCTAGCGGTAGCACAGATACGCAGTATTTT. Complete variable domain (other parts from reference TRBV5-4 and TRBJ2-3): ETGVTQSPTHLIKTRGQQVTLRCSSQSGHNTVSWYQQALGQGPQFIFQYYREEENGRGNFPPRFSGLQFPNYSSELNVNALELDDSALYLCASSSSSGSTDTQYFGPGTRLTVL.

This chain links TRBV7-3 with TRBJ2-1; the match to TRBD1 covers 10 bases. The CDR3 length is 16 residues. J lost 6 bases, V lost 3 bases, and 8 bases had no gene match. Germline values: CDR1 SGHTA, CDR2 FQGTGA. CDR3 coding DNA: TGTGCCAGCAGCTTGTTTGGGACAGGGGCCACCAATGAGCAGTTCTTC. It codes for CASSLFGTGATNEQFF.

This sequence joins TRBV27 and TRBJ2-2; no clear D. The CDR3 contains 12 residues. V lost 4 bases to trimming and J lost 6 bases, with 6 bases between them. Germline V lookup: CDR1 MNHEY, CDR2 SMNVEV (reference sequence). The CDR3 DNA follows: TGTGCCAGCAGTTATCTCGCCGGGGAGCTGTTTTTT. It is translated as CASSYLAGELFF.

This sequence joins TRBV7-2 and TRBJ2-1; D unresolved. The germline V and J ends were trimmed by 1 base and 1 base, with 11 bases remaining between them. Germline V gene lookup returns CDR1 SGHTA and CDR2 FQGNSA. This CDR3 is 16 amino acids long. CDR3 coding DNA: TGTGCCAGCAGCTTAGGGCGGAGTTGGTCCTACAATGAGCAGTTCTTC. This encodes CASSLGRSWSYNEQFF.

The chain combines TRBV5-1 with TRBJ1-2, with D perhaps TRBD1 (5 bases). The V end was cut by 0 bases, the J end by 4 bases, with 13 bases between. Germline CDR1 and CDR2: SGHRS and YFSETQ. This CDR3 region has 15 residues. This chain's CDR3 is CASSLAPGESYGYTF. Here the CDR3 DNA reads TGCGCCAGCAGCTTGGCGCCGGGGGAGAGCTATGGCTACACCTTC. Full variable domain (outside the CDR3, taken from reference TRBV5-1 and TRBJ1-2): KAGVTQTPRYLIKTRGQQVTLSCSPISGHRSVSWYQQTPGQGLQFLFEYFSETQRNKGNFPGRFSGRQFSNSRSEMNVSTLELGDSALYLCASSLAPGESYGYTFGSGTRLTVV.

This chain connects TRBV6-5 to TRBJ1-6; 10 bases agree with TRBD1. V lost 6 bases, J lost 6 bases, and 5 bases stayed unmatched. Germline CDR1 is MNHEY and CDR2 is SVGAGI. The CDR3 sequence is 15 residues long. CDR3 in amino acids: CASRRGQGSNSPLHF. The CDR3 DNA sequence: TGTGCCAGCAGACGGGGACAGGGGAGTAATTCACCCCTCCACTTT.

This clone was observed once. This chain connects TRBV4-2 to TRBJ2-2; the D gene is possibly TRBD2 (5 bases). Trimming took off 4 bases at V and 1 base at J, with 13 bases between the two ends. The CDR3 contains 16 residues. Germline values: CDR1 LGHNA, CDR2 YNFKEQ. The DNA for the CDR3 is TGTGCCAGCAGCCCGGTAGAGGGCGGGAACACCGGGGAGCTGTTTTTT. This sequence encodes CASSPVEGGNTGELFF.

The V gene is TRBV6-5, the J gene TRBJ2-3; tentative D call: TRBD2 (7 bases). The germline V gene encodes CDR1 MNHEY and CDR2 SVGAGI. The CDR3 runs 13 residues. V was pared by 5 bases and J by 5 bases, with 11 bases between. The CDR3 reads CASSRGGVDTQYF. CDR3 nucleotides: TGTGCCAGCAGTAGGGGGGGAGTAGATACGCAGTATTTT.

The chain combines TRBV3-1 (or the pseudogene TRBV3-2) with TRBJ2-3, with 14 bases lining up with TRBD2. Germline lookup yields CDR1 LGHDT and CDR2 YNNKEL (reference sequence). This CDR3 has 16 residues. With 4 bases clipped from V and 6 bases from J, the junction kept 6 bases outside the gene matches. CDR3 amino acids: CASSLRLAGGQDTQYF. The CDR3 coding sequence is TGTGCCAGCAGCCTTAGACTAGCGGGGGGGCAGGATACGCAGTATTTT.

The chain has TRBV5-1 and TRBJ2-7, with D possibly TRBD2 on 5 matching bases. The germline gives CDR1 SGHRS, CDR2 YFSETQ. Trimming shortened V by 4 bases and J by 0 bases, and 11 bases separated the two germline ends. The CDR3 sequence is 14 residues long. The CDR3: CASSQDWGSYEQYF. The CDR3 DNA reads TGCGCCAGCAGCCAGGACTGGGGCTCCTACGAGCAGTACTTC.

V usage is TRBV29-1 and J usage is TRBJ2-1, with 8 bases identical to TRBD2. The germline V gene encodes CDR1 SQVTM and CDR2 ANQGSEA. CDR3 length: 14 residues. V shed 8 bases, J shed 8 bases, and the junction held 14 bases outside the gene matches. The CDR3 coding sequence is TGCAGCCACCGGAGAACGGGAGGGCCCGATGAGCAGTTCTTC. Protein: CSHRRTGGPDEQFF.

CDR3 in DNA: TGTGCCAGCAGCCGGGGAGTAAACTATGGCTACACCTTC. It is translated as CASSRGVNYGYTF. This sequence joins TRBV6-5 and TRBJ1-2; the D is unclear. This CDR3 contains 13 residues. The V end lost 6 bases, the J end lost 2 bases, and 10 bases lay between the germline ends. CDR1 is MNHEY, CDR2 SVGAGI, per germline.

This rearrangement joins TRBV9 to TRBJ1-2; D is possibly TRBD1 (5 bases). From germline, CDR1 is SGDLS and CDR2 YYNGEE. V was clipped by 2 bases and J by 3 bases, with 29 bases between them. CDR3 length: 20 residues. The CDR3 here is CASSVGGAPHEGGSDYGYTF. As DNA, the CDR3 is TGTGCCAGCAGCGTCGGTGGGGCACCTCATGAGGGAGGGAGTGACTATGGCTACACCTTC. The variable domain in full, completed from reference TRBV9 and TRBJ1-2, reads DSGVTQTPKHLITATGQRVTLRCSPRSGDLSVYWYQQSLDQGLQFLIQYYNGEERAKGNILERFSAQQFPDLHSELNLSSLELGDSALYFCASSVGGAPHEGGSDYGYTFGSGTRLTVV.

This chain uses TRBV6-1 with TRBJ1-1, with 9 bases that match TRBD1. Trimming removed 3 bases from V and 0 bases from J; junction bases left unmatched: 11. The CDR3 is made up of 18 amino acids. Per the germline V gene, CDR1 is MNHNS and CDR2 is SASEGT. CDR3 protein: CASSEQTGGAAMNTEAFF. Here the CDR3 DNA reads TGTGCCAGCAGTGAGCAAACAGGGGGCGCCGCCATGAACACTGAAGCTTTCTTT.

The CDR3 protein is CASSRLAGVPGELFF. The CDR3 DNA reads TGTGCCAGCAGTCGACTAGCGGGAGTCCCCGGGGAGCTGTTTTTT. The chain links TRBV6-4 to TRBJ2-2; TRBD2 aligns across 12 bases. Unmatched junction bases numbered 4, after V lost 5 bases and J lost 6 bases. This CDR3 contains 15 residues. Germline lookup yields CDR1 MRHNA and CDR2 SNTAGT.

This chain connects TRBV5-4 to TRBJ1-2; 8 bases map to TRBD1. Trimming removed 0 bases from V and 3 bases from J; junction bases left unmatched: 4. Per germline, CDR1 SGHNT and CDR2 YYREEE (reference sequence). There are 15 residues in the CDR3. CDR3 loop: CASSLDGQGYYGYTF. The CDR3 bases are TGTGCCAGCAGCTTGGACGGACAGGGTTACTATGGCTACACCTTC.

V is TRBV6-5 and J is TRBJ2-1, with 7 bases fitting TRBD2. Germline-derived CDR1 and CDR2 are MNHEY and SVGAGI. This CDR3 is 15 amino acids long. Trimming cost V 2 bases and J 4 bases; bases outside gene matches: 5. CDR3 DNA sequence: TGTGCCAGCAGTTACGGGGCGGGGGTTTACAATGAGCAGTTCTTC. Protein: CASSYGAGVYNEQFF.

The gene calls are TRBV6-1 and TRBJ1-2; no clear D gene. Germline assignment: CDR1 MNHNS and CDR2 SASEGT. CDR3 length equals 13 residues. V lost 2 bases and J 4 bases, leaving 8 bases between the germline ends. Here the CDR3 reads CASSETTAYGYTF. The DNA of the CDR3 is TGTGCCAGCAGTGAAACAACAGCCTATGGCTACACCTTC.

The J gene is TRBJ2-3, the V gene TRBV10-3; 8 bases align to TRBD2. This CDR3 region has 15 residues. With V trimmed by 8 bases and J by 2 bases, 9 bases remained unmatched. Germline-derived CDR1 and CDR2 are ENHRY and SYGVKD. The CDR3 is CAIQETGGNTDTQYF. The CDR3 DNA is TGTGCCATCCAGGAGACGGGGGGGAACACAGATACGCAGTATTTT.

The chain carries TRBV12-5 and TRBJ2-2, with 9 bases fitting TRBD2. CDR1 is LGHNT and CDR2 is FRNRAP in the germline V gene. With V trimmed by 5 bases and J by 7 bases, 5 bases remained unmatched. This CDR3 is 14 amino acids long. CDR3 residues: CASGGAGGGGELFF. The CDR3 DNA follows: TGTGCTAGTGGTGGAGCGGGGGGCGGCGGGGAGCTGTTTTTT.

The chain couples TRBV5-6 to TRBJ1-1, with D perhaps TRBD1 (6 bases). Germline CDR1 and CDR2: SGHDT and YYEEEE. The CDR3 loop spans 16 amino acids. The V and J ends lost 4 bases and 2 bases respectively, with 18 bases between them. The CDR3 sequence: CASSPSDRNGNTEAFF. CDR3 DNA sequence: TGTGCCAGCAGCCCCAGTGACAGGAACGGAAACACTGAAGCTTTCTTT.

The V and J genes are TRBV7-9 and TRBJ2-7; tentative D call: TRBD2 (5 bases). Trimming took off 5 bases at V and 6 bases at J, with 20 bases between the two ends. Germline V gene lookup returns CDR1 SEHNR and CDR2 FQNEAQ (reference sequence). The CDR3 has 15 amino acids. The CDR3 DNA sequence: TGTGCCAGCAGCCTTGTAGGATGGAGTCGGGGCGAGCAGTACTTC. Translation: CASSLVGWSRGEQYF. The whole variable domain, remainder taken from reference TRBV7-9 and TRBJ2-7, is DTGVSQNPRHKITKRGQNVTFRCDPISEHNRLYWYRQTLGQGPEFLTYFQNEAQLEKSRLLSDRFSAERPKGSFSTLEIQRTEQGDSAMYLCASSLVGWSRGEQYFGPGTRLTVT.

The chain has TRBV2 and TRBJ1-2, with D possibly matching TRBD1 (5 bases). The CDR3 loop spans 14 amino acids. Germline CDR1 is SNHLY and CDR2 is FYNNEI. Trimming took 5 bases from V and 6 from J, leaving 16 bases between them. CDR3 nucleotide sequence: TGTGCCAGCAGTTCGAAGGGGCGCGAGGATGGCTACACCTTC. Its protein is CASSSKGREDGYTF. The full variable domain, in which reference TRBV2 and TRBJ1-2 provide the parts outside the CDR3, is EPEVTQTPSHQVTQMGQEVILRCVPISNHLYFYWYRQILGQKVEFLVSFYNNEISEKSEIFDDQFSVERPDGSNFTLKIRSTKLEDSAMYFCASSSKGREDGYTFGSGTRLTVV.

The chain uses TRBV18 and TRBJ1-5, with D possibly matching TRBD1 (6 bases). The CDR3 length is 14 residues. V was cut by 3 bases and J by 4 bases, with 10 bases left in between. The V gene's germline CDR1 is KGHSH and CDR2 LQKENI. Here the CDR3 reads CASSPGGPNQPQHF. CDR3 in DNA: TGTGCCAGCTCACCGGGGGGGCCAAATCAGCCCCAGCATTTT. Variable domain in full (rest from reference TRBV18 and TRBJ1-5): NAGVMQNPRHLVRRRGQEARLRCSPMKGHSHVYWYRQLPEEGLKFMVYLQKENIIDESGMPKERFSAEFPKEGPSILRIQQVVRGDSAAYFCASSPGGPNQPQHFGDGTRLSIL.

This chain links TRBV6-2 or TRBV6-3 with TRBJ1-2, with D perhaps TRBD1 (6 bases). This CDR3 is 13 amino acids long. The V gene's germline CDR1 is MNHEY and CDR2 SVGEGT. Trimming pared 6 bases from V and 6 bases from J, leaving 14 bases between. Here the CDR3 reads CASSSRQVNGYTF. CDR3 in DNA: TGTGCCAGCAGCTCCCGACAGGTGAATGGCTACACCTTC.